This paragraph reports one T cell receptor beta chain. Its antigen is currently unknown. Losses at the gene ends were 4 bases for V and 2 bases for J; bases not matched to a gene: 5. CDR1 is MDHEN, CDR2 SYDVKM, per germline. The CDR3 totals 14 residues. Sequenced material consisted of expressed TCRB transcripts (all of the isolated RNA was reverse transcribed). Data came from immunoSEQ multiplex PCR; TCRdb stores just in-frame clones and leaves some out. The table lists some 290,000 clones, more than 13% of them singletons. This sample was included in a study of beta chain features in type 1 diabetes. Background on the study: Similarity in age, gender and cell yields was seen between patients and healthy donors.

Study-wide points: Researchers report that Type 1 diabetes patients had moderately but significantly shorter TCRB CDR3s across all four CD4+ subsets.

This rearrangement joins TRBV28 to TRBJ2-7; 7 bases line up with TRBD1. The clonotype comes from a man aged 30 to 39 with type 1 diabetes. The sequenced material came from naive CD4+ T cells from blood. The CDR3 spells CASSSPDRAYEQYF. The CDR3 DNA is TGTGCCAGCAGTTCTCCTGACAGGGCCTACGAGCAGTACTTC.